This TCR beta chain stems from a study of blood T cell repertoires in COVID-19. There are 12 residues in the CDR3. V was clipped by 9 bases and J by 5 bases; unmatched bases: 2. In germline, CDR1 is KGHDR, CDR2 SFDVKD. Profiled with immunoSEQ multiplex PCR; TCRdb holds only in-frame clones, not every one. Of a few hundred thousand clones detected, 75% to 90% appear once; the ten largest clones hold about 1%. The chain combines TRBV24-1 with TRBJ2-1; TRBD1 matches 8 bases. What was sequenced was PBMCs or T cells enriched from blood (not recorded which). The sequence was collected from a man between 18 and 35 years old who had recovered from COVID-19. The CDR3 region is CATADRDNEQFF. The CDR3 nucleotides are TGTGCCACCGCGGACAGGGACAATGAGCAGTTCTTC.